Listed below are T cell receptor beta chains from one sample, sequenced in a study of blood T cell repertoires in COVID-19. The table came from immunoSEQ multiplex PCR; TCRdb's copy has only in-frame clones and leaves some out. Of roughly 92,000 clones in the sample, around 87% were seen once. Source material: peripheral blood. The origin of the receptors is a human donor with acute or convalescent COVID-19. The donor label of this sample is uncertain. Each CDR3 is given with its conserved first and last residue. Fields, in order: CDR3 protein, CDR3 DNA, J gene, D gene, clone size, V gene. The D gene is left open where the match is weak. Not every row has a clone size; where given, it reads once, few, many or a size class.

CDR3: CASSATVGPNYGYTF
DNA: TGTGCCAGCAGTGCCACAGTGGGGCCGAACTATGGCTACACCTTC
J: TRBJ1-2
D: -
size: -
V: TRBV27

CDR3: CASSPRGGFSPLHF
DNA: TGTGCCAGCAGCCCTAGAGGGGGCTTTTCACCCCTCCACTTT
J: TRBJ1-6
D: TRBD1
size: -
V: TRBV3-1/TRBV3-2

CDR3: CASSPLRRVLNTGELFF
DNA: TGTGCCAGCAGCCCCCTACGCCGGGTCTTAAACACCGGGGAGCTGTTTTTT
J: TRBJ2-2
D: -
size: -
V: TRBV11-2

CDR3: CASSLRGDRRGYTF
DNA: TGTGCCAGCAGCTTGAGGGGTGACAGACGGGGCTACACCTTC
J: TRBJ1-2
D: -
size: -
V: TRBV5-5

CDR3: CASSSTTGALFNEQFF
DNA: TGTGCCAGCAGCTCAACGACAGGCGCTCTTTTTAATGAGCAGTTCTTC
J: TRBJ2-1
D: -
size: few
V: TRBV7-9

CDR3: CASSHEGAANTEAFF
DNA: TGTGCCAGCAGCCACGAGGGGGCAGCGAACACTGAAGCTTTCTTT
J: TRBJ1-1
D: TRBD1
size: -
V: TRBV3-1/TRBV3-2

CDR3: CASSQESLQGAWDTQYF
DNA: TGCGCCAGCAGCCAAGAAAGTCTCCAGGGGGCATGGGATACGCAGTATTTT
J: TRBJ2-3
D: TRBD1
size: -
V: TRBV4-1

CDR3: CASSRAGTLQGGVAGELFF
DNA: TGTGCCAGCAGCCGCGCCGGGACTCTCCAGGGGGGTGTCGCCGGGGAGCTGTTTTTT
J: TRBJ2-2
D: -
size: -
V: TRBV7-8

CDR3: CASSPLRLRGLSQETQYF
DNA: TGTGCCAGCAGTCCCCTCCGGCTCCGGGGGTTAAGTCAAGAGACCCAGTACTTC
J: TRBJ2-5
D: -
size: once
V: TRBV28

CDR3: CASISSGVTSSYEQYF
DNA: TGTGCCAGCATCTCATCGGGCGTCACTAGCTCCTACGAGCAGTACTTC
J: TRBJ2-7
D: -
size: -
V: TRBV28

CDR3: CASSVEAGLSYEQYF
DNA: TGTGCCAGCAGCGTAGAGGCGGGCCTCTCCTACGAGCAGTACTTC
J: TRBJ2-7
D: -
size: once
V: TRBV9

CDR3: CASSPRGGINEQFF
DNA: TGTGCCAGCAGCCCCCGGGGGGGGATCAATGAGCAGTTCTTC
J: TRBJ2-1
D: TRBD2
size: once
V: TRBV11-3

CDR3: CASSEYNSRTRGNTIYF
DNA: TGTGCCAGCAGTGAATATAATTCGCGAACCAGGGGAAACACCATATATTTT
J: TRBJ1-3
D: -
size: once
V: TRBV25-1

CDR3: CASSLGGGNSPLHF
DNA: TGTGCCAGCAGCTTAGGGGGGGGGAATTCACCCCTCCACTTT
J: TRBJ1-6
D: -
size: -
V: TRBV7-2

CDR3: CASSPPAGQGHYGYTF
DNA: TGTGCCAGCAGCCCACCCGCGGGACAGGGGCACTATGGCTACACCTTC
J: TRBJ1-2
D: TRBD1
size: -
V: TRBV7-8

CDR3: CASSSSDIYEQYF
DNA: TGTGCCAGCAGTTCCTCGGACATCTACGAGCAGTACTTC
J: TRBJ2-7
D: -
size: many
V: TRBV6-2/TRBV6-3

CDR3: CASSLGGSNQPQHF
DNA: TGTGCCAGCAGCCTTGGGGGCAGCAATCAGCCCCAGCATTTT
J: TRBJ1-5
D: -
size: few
V: TRBV3-1/TRBV3-2

CDR3: CASMGQMIGEQYF
DNA: TGTGCCAGCATGGGGCAAATGATCGGGGAGCAGTACTTC
J: TRBJ2-7
D: -
size: -
V: TRBV6-5

CDR3: CASSRRGDSPLHF
DNA: TGCGCCAGCAGCCGTCGGGGAGATTCACCCCTCCACTTT
J: TRBJ1-6
D: -
size: -
V: TRBV4-3

CDR3: CASRSDRLTEAFF
DNA: TGTGCCAGCCGATCGGACAGGCTCACTGAAGCTTTCTTT
J: TRBJ1-1
D: TRBD1
size: -
V: TRBV25-1

CDR3: CASRATSGNYNEQFF
DNA: TGTGCCAGCAGGGCCACTAGCGGGAACTACAATGAGCAGTTCTTC
J: TRBJ2-1
D: TRBD2
size: -
V: TRBV2

CDR3: CASSNKGAGTEAFF
DNA: TGTGCCAGTAGTAATAAGGGGGCGGGCACTGAAGCTTTCTTT
J: TRBJ1-1
D: TRBD1
size: few
V: TRBV19

CDR3: CASTHFYSNQPQHF
DNA: TGTGCCAGTACCCATTTCTATAGCAATCAGCCCCAGCATTTT
J: TRBJ1-5
D: -
size: -
V: TRBV19